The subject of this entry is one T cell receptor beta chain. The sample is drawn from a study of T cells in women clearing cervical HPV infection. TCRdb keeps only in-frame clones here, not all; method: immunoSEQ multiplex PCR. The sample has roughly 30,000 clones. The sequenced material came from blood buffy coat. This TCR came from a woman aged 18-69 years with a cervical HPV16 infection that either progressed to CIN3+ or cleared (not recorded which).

CDR3 DNA (partial): TGCAGTGCTAGGACAGAGAGTATGAACACTGAA. Translated: CSARTESMNTE. The full CDR3 reads CSARTESMNTEAFF. The chain uses TRBV20-1 and TRBJ1-1, with D tentatively TRBD1 (5 bases). The read ends 3 residues early relative to the CDR3; the germline J gene fills the gap. Trimming removed 3 bases from V and 0 bases from J, with 11 bases in between. The germline V gene encodes CDR1 DFQATT and CDR2 SNEGSKA (reference sequence). This CDR3 has 14 amino acids.